The entry that follows covers one T cell receptor delta chain sequence. The same CDR3 arises from other DNA sequences in this sample as well. V dropped 0 bases and J dropped 2; count of bases not matched to a gene: 27. Germline V gene data show CDR1 as GEAIGNYY and CDR2 as EKD. The CDR3 loop spans 27 amino acids. This sample is drawn from a study of gamma-delta T cells after stem cell transplantation. TCRdb re-processed the RT-PCR reads via CATT. The sample lists roughly 2,800 delta-chain clones; roughly 3.5% were seen once. The chain recombines TRDV2 with TRDJ3, with 13 nucleotides matching TRDD3. What was sequenced was gamma-delta T cells. This sequence was found in a human donor. It is not recorded whose cells these are; they may come from a transplant donor. CDR3 sequence reads: CACDTGFNRALGVTGGYGPWDTRQMFF. DNA for the CDR3: TGTGCCTGTGACACCGGGTTTAATCGTGCCTTAGGAGTGACTGGGGGATACGGCCCCTGGGACACCCGACAGATGTTTTTC.